The 26 T cell receptor beta chains listed next were all sequenced from one sample in a study of T cell responses to AZD1222 COVID-19 vaccine. Repertoires were generated with immunoSEQ multiplex PCR, while TCRdb's copy carries only in-frame clones and drops some. The sample lists about 100,000 clones, 87% occurring once. Sequencing used peripheral blood, obtained 28 days after the second AZD1222 dose. The source is an adult who received the AZD1222 COVID-19 vaccine.

This clone showed up just once. CDR3 sequence: CASSQDNHPGRSYNEQFF. DNA for the CDR3: TGCGCCAGCAGCCAAGATAATCATCCAGGTCGGTCCTACAATGAGCAGTTCTTC. This sequence joins TRBV4-3 and TRBJ2-1; D remains ambiguous. Trimming removed 0 bases at V and 1 base at J, with 16 bases between. Per the germline V gene, CDR1 is LGHNA and CDR2 is YSLEER. The CDR3 length is 18 residues.

The CDR3 is CASSLGSIGGTSPLHF. CDR3 bases: TGTGCCAGCAGCTTAGGGTCTATAGGGGGAACGTCACCCCTCCACTTT. V usage is TRBV7-9 and J usage is TRBJ1-6; a weak D match, TRBD1 (6 bases). V lost 1 base and J lost 10, with 17 bases in between. The CDR3 spans 16 residues. CDR1 and CDR2 from the germline V gene are SEHNR and FQNEAQ (reference sequence).

The chain employs TRBV7-9 and TRBJ1-4; maybe TRBD1 (5 bases). The CDR3 covers 17 residues. Trimming took off 1 base at V and 0 bases at J, with 12 bases between the two ends. CDR1 SEHNR and CDR2 FQNEAQ come from the germline V gene (reference sequence). This CDR3 reads CASSLVGQGATNEKLFF. CDR3 coding DNA: TGTGCCAGCAGCTTAGTAGGGCAGGGTGCAACTAATGAAAAACTGTTTTTT. The full variable domain, completed using reference TRBV7-9 and TRBJ1-4, is DTGVSQNPRHKITKRGQNVTFRCDPISEHNRLYWYRQTLGQGPEFLTYFQNEAQLEKSRLLSDRFSAERPKGSFSTLEIQRTEQGDSAMYLCASSLVGQGATNEKLFFGSGTQLSVL.

V is TRBV6-2 or TRBV6-3 and J is TRBJ1-1; 9 positions match TRBD1. Germline lookup yields CDR1 MNHEY and CDR2 SVGEGT. The CDR3 runs to 15 residues. J lost 4 bases, V lost 2 bases, and 5 bases had no gene match. For the CDR3, the DNA is TGTGCCAGCAGTTACACGACAGGGGGAGGCACTGAAGCTTTCTTT. This sequence encodes CASSYTTGGGTEAFF.

The chain employs TRBV7-8 and TRBJ2-3, with D unclear. The CDR3 is 12 residues long. The V gene's germline CDR1 is SGHVS and CDR2 FQNEAQ. Trimming took off 5 bases at V and 2 bases at J, with 5 bases between the two ends. CDR3 DNA: TGTGCCAGCAGCCGGATCACAGATACGCAGTATTTT. Its translation: CASSRITDTQYF. Full variable domain (missing parts from reference TRBV7-8 and TRBJ2-3): GAGVSQSPRYKVAKRGQDVALRCDPISGHVSLFWYQQALGQGPEFLTYFQNEAQLDKSGLPSDRFFAERPEGSVSTLKIQRTQQEDSAVYLCASSRITDTQYFGPGTRLTVL.

CDR3 region: CASSQAGRGGLSYEQYF. CDR3 in DNA: TGCGCCAGCAGCCAAGCGGGACGGGGGGGACTATCCTACGAGCAGTACTTC. This chain links TRBV4-1 with TRBJ2-7, with TRBD2 matching 8 bases. The CDR3 loop spans 17 amino acids. The germline V gene has CDR1 MGHRA and CDR2 YSYEKL. With V trimmed by 1 base and J by 1 base, 9 bases remained unmatched.

The rearrangement uses TRBV24-1 and TRBJ2-7; 7 nucleotides match TRBD1. Trimming at V came to 2 bases and at J to 5 bases, leaving 8 bases not matched to a gene. Germline values: CDR1 KGHDR, CDR2 SFDVKD. This CDR3 is built from 15 residues. The CDR3 sequence: CATSDSQTGLDEQYF. In DNA, the CDR3 is TGTGCCACCAGTGATTCGCAGACAGGGCTGGACGAGCAGTACTTC.

This clone was found a few times. The J gene is TRBJ1-5, the V gene TRBV2; possibly TRBD1 for D (6 bases). CDR1 SNHLY and CDR2 FYNNEI come from the germline V gene. Trimming stripped 6 bases from V and 6 bases from J, with 18 bases between. The CDR3 is made up of 15 amino acids. The chain's CDR3 is CASRPRKGVGQPQHF. CDR3 DNA: TGTGCCAGCAGGCCGAGGAAGGGGGTAGGTCAGCCCCAGCATTTT.

The chain employs TRBV7-9 and TRBJ1-2; D not certain. Between the trimmed V and J ends, which lost 6 bases and 5 bases, there was a span of 13 bases. The CDR3 extends over 13 amino acids. The germline gives CDR1 SEHNR, CDR2 FQNEAQ (reference sequence). The CDR3 DNA follows: TGTGCCAGCAGGGATCCGGGTTCATATGGCTACACCTTC. Translated: CASRDPGSYGYTF.

This clone has more than one count but fewer than ten. The rearrangement joins TRBV5-1 to TRBJ2-3; 9 bases are a match to TRBD2. With V trimmed by 3 bases and J by 7 bases, 9 bases remained unmatched. CDR3 length: 15 amino acids. Germline V lookup: CDR1 SGHRS, CDR2 YFSETQ. The CDR3 coding sequence is TGCGCCAGCAGCTCCTCTAGCGGGGCGGGGTATACGCAGTATTTT. This codes for CASSSSSGAGYTQYF.

This clone was seen just once. Other DNA sequences in the same sample also yield this CDR3. V is TRBV18 and J is TRBJ1-5, with a possible D match to TRBD1 (5 bases). V gave up 2 bases and J gave up 2 bases, with 10 bases separating them. CDR1 is KGHSH, CDR2 LQKENI, per germline. The CDR3 is made up of 15 amino acids. CDR3 residues: CASSPRGDGNQPQHF. CDR3 nucleotide sequence: TGTGCCAGCTCACCAAGAGGGGACGGCAATCAGCCCCAGCATTTT. Drawing the rest from reference TRBV18 and TRBJ1-5, the complete variable domain is NAGVMQNPRHLVRRRGQEARLRCSPMKGHSHVYWYRQLPEEGLKFMVYLQKENIIDESGMPKERFSAEFPKEGPSILRIQQVVRGDSAAYFCASSPRGDGNQPQHFGDGTRLSIL.

The chain joins TRBV18 to TRBJ1-2; tentative D call: TRBD1 (5 bases). The CDR3 length is 16 residues. Germline V gene sequence: CDR1 KGHSH, CDR2 LQKENI. Deletions cut 1 base from V and 2 bases from J, with 14 bases between. The CDR3 coding sequence is TGTGCCAGCTCACCACAGGATCAGACAGTGAACTATGGCTACACCTTC. Its protein product is CASSPQDQTVNYGYTF.

The J gene is TRBJ2-7, the V gene TRBV19; D remains ambiguous. Germline V gene lookup returns CDR1 LNHDA and CDR2 SQIVND (reference sequence). The CDR3 totals 15 residues. Trimming shortened V by 3 bases and J by 7 bases, and 19 bases separated the two germline ends. In DNA, the CDR3 is TGTGCCAGTAGTATCTTTGTAAGGACCACTGAGGAGCAGTACTTC. Its translation is CASSIFVRTTEEQYF.

V usage is TRBV11-2 and J usage is TRBJ1-1; D uncertain. The germline V and J ends were trimmed by 0 bases and 0 bases, with 14 bases remaining between them. The length of the CDR3 is 17 residues. In germline, CDR1 is SGHAT, CDR2 FQNNGV. CDR3: CASSLDLSPAVNTEAFF. As DNA, the CDR3 is TGTGCCAGCAGCTTAGATCTCAGTCCAGCGGTGAACACTGAAGCTTTCTTT.

The chain uses TRBV19 and TRBJ1-6; 7 nucleotides align to TRBD1. The V gene end was trimmed by 7 bases and the J gene end by 7 bases; junction bases not matched to a gene: 10. CDR1 is LNHDA, CDR2 SQIVND, per germline (reference sequence). The CDR3 totals 15 residues. This CDR3 is CASTDDRDYNSPLHF. CDR3 in DNA: TGTGCCAGTACTGACGACAGGGATTACAATTCACCCCTCCACTTT.

The chain couples TRBV5-1 to TRBJ2-7; the D gene is possibly TRBD2 (7 bases). The CDR3 runs 13 residues. CDR1 and CDR2 (germline): SGHRS, YFSETQ. The V gene lost 5 bases and the J gene lost 0 bases, with 9 bases spanning the gap. DNA for the CDR3: TGCGCCAGCAGTCGGGGGGCCTCCTACGAGCAGTACTTC. Translated: CASSRGASYEQYF.

This clone has just one count. This chain links TRBV5-6 with TRBJ2-5; 10 bases are shared with TRBD1. V gave up 4 bases and J gave up 5 bases; unmatched junction bases: 8. The CDR3 covers 15 residues. Germline V CDR1 and CDR2: SGHDT, YYEEEE. This CDR3 is CASSPWDRGGETQYF. The CDR3 bases are TGTGCCAGCAGCCCGTGGGACAGGGGCGGGGAGACCCAGTACTTC.

This clone was seen only once. The gene calls are TRBV11-2 and TRBJ1-2, with TRBD1 identical over 9 bases. V gave up 6 bases and J gave up 4 bases; unmatched junction bases: 9. The CDR3 is 15 residues long. Germline-derived CDR1 and CDR2 are SGHAT and FQNNGV. The CDR3 spells CASSPGTGSLYGYTF. CDR3 nucleotide sequence: TGTGCCAGCAGTCCTGGGACAGGGAGCCTCTATGGCTACACCTTC. Filled out from reference TRBV11-2 and TRBJ1-2, the complete variable domain reads EAGVAQSPRYKIIEKRQSVAFWCNPISGHATLYWYQQILGQGPKLLIQFQNNGVVDDSQLPKDRFSAERLKGVDSTLKIQPAKLEDSAVYLCASSPGTGSLYGYTFGSGTRLTVV.

The gene calls are TRBV2 and TRBJ2-7, with TRBD1 as a possible D gene (6 bases). Germline V lookup: CDR1 SNHLY, CDR2 FYNNEI. CDR3 length: 14 residues. V was trimmed by 0 bases and J by 2 bases, leaving 8 bases between them. For the CDR3, the DNA is TGTGCCAGCAGTGAAGCATGGGGGCCCTACGAGCAGTACTTC. Residues: CASSEAWGPYEQYF.

V gene TRBV6-5 combines with J gene TRBJ1-3; D is unresolved. Germline V lookup: CDR1 MNHEY, CDR2 SVGAGI. Trimming removed 2 bases from V and 3 bases from J, with 2 bases in between. The CDR3 contains 12 residues. In DNA, the CDR3 is TGTGCCAGCAGTTACAATGGAAACACCATATATTTT. It codes for CASSYNGNTIYF.

This clone was found a few times. The chain has TRBV19 and TRBJ1-2; D ambiguous. The CDR3 consists of 15 residues. V lost 2 bases to trimming and J lost 0 bases, with 10 bases between them. Germline V gene lookup returns CDR1 LNHDA and CDR2 SQIVND (reference sequence). CDR3 region: CASSISAATNYGYTF. CDR3 bases: TGTGCCAGTAGTATATCGGCAGCTACTAACTATGGCTACACCTTC.

This chain joins TRBV19 and TRBJ1-2; 7 bases align to TRBD1. Germline CDR1 reads LNHDA; CDR2 reads SQIVND (reference sequence). This CDR3 region has 14 residues. The V gene end was trimmed by 3 bases and the J gene end by 7 bases; junction bases not matched to a gene: 8. The DNA of the CDR3 is TGTGCCAGTAGTATCTCACGACAGGGAGGTGGCTACACCTTC. The encoded protein is CASSISRQGGGYTF.

The V and J genes are TRBV9 and TRBJ2-1; a weak D match, TRBD2 (5 bases). The germline CDR1 and CDR2 sequences are SGDLS and YYNGEE. The CDR3 contains 16 residues. Trimming left V 2 bases short and J 0 bases short, with 12 bases between. As DNA, the CDR3 is TGTGCCAGCAGCGTTGGAGGATTTAGCTCCTACAATGAGCAGTTCTTC. Protein sequence: CASSVGGFSSYNEQFF.

This chain links TRBV28 with TRBJ1-5; D gene unclear. The germline CDR1 and CDR2 sequences are MDHEN and SYDVKM. The ends were cut back, 2 bases at V and 2 bases at J, with 7 bases in the middle. The CDR3 has 14 residues. The CDR3 is CASSLIQGNQPQHF. As DNA, the CDR3 is TGTGCCAGCAGTTTAATACAAGGCAATCAGCCCCAGCATTTT.

This chain connects TRBV19 to TRBJ2-7; 8 nucleotides line up with TRBD1. V shed 1 base, J shed 1 base, and the junction held 3 bases outside the gene matches. This CDR3 has 15 residues. In germline, CDR1 is LNHDA, CDR2 SQIVND (reference sequence). The CDR3 loop reads CASSIGTGRSYEQYF. CDR3 nucleotide sequence: TGTGCCAGTAGTATAGGGACAGGGAGGTCCTACGAGCAGTACTTC.

The CDR3 DNA is TGTGCCAGCAGTTTATCGGTCAGCACCGGGGAGCTGTTTTTT. This codes for CASSLSVSTGELFF. The chain links TRBV27 to TRBJ2-2, with D uncertain. Germline V gives CDR1 MNHEY, CDR2 SMNVEV (reference sequence). This CDR3 contains 14 residues. Between the trimmed V and J ends, which lost 0 bases and 4 bases, there was a span of 6 bases.